Following are 10 T cell receptor beta chains from one sample sequenced in a study of regulatory T cells in long-lasting Graves disease. iRepertoire HTBI primers and Arm-PCR of CDR3 regions built TCR beta libraries. TCRdb itself ran the multiplex PCR reads through MiXCR, one entry per CDR3 protein. The table has about 560,000 distinct CDR3 sequences, about 16% seen once. Time point defined: newly diagnosed GD, antithyroid drugs for less than 3 months. Following extraction of RNA from PBMCs, that RNA was used to make the TCR library. The same sample was also used in a study of T cells in Graves' hyperthyroidism and ophthalmopathy.

The sequencing here drew on peripheral blood mononuclear cells (PBMCs), taken at new diagnosis, from a patient treated with antithyroid drugs. The receptors were sampled from a man aged 18 to 30 with Graves disease.

The chain joins TRBV5-1 to TRBJ2-7, with a weak D call TRBD2 (6 bases). The CDR3 contains 16 residues. V lost 2 bases and J 5 bases, leaving 20 bases between the germline ends. CDR1 and CDR2 from the germline V gene are SGHRS and YFSETQ. Here the CDR3 DNA reads TGCGCCAGCAGCTTAGCAGGGACTTCGAGACCCCACGAGCAGTACTTC. This translates into CASSLAGTSRPHEQYF.

This clonotype was seen only a few times. The V and J genes are TRBV7-2 and TRBJ2-1, with 9 bases fitting TRBD2. The DNA end lines up better with TRBJ2-5; the J call may be wrong. The CDR3 loop spans 15 amino acids. Looked up from germline, CDR1 is SGHTA and CDR2 is FQGNSA. CDR3: CASSFSGRWGETQYF. CDR3 nucleotides: TGTGCCAGCAGCTTTAGCGGGAGATGGGGAGAGACCCAGTACTTC.

As regards this clonotype: A single base separates this from a much larger clone, so it may be a read error. This chain joins TRBV5-1 and TRBJ2-1, with TRBD2 as a possible D gene (5 bases). The V gene's germline CDR1 is SGHRS and CDR2 YFSETQ. This CDR3 has 15 amino acids. The CDR3 DNA follows: TGCGCCAGCAGCCCCCCCGCTAGCATGACCAATGAGCGGTTCTTC. Amino acid sequence: CASSPPASMTNERFF. Supplemented by reference TRBV5-1 and TRBJ2-1, the full variable domain reads KAGVTQTPRYLIKTRGQQVTLSCSPISGHRSVSWYQQTPGQGLQFLFEYFSETQRNKGNFPGRFSGRQFSNSRSEMNVSTLELGDSALYLCASSPPASMTNERFFGPGTRLTVL.

This clonotype came up many times. J is TRBJ1-6 and V is TRBV12-3 or TRBV12-4, with 11 positions matching TRBD1. This CDR3 has 16 residues. Germline trimming cut 4 bases from V and 6 bases from J; bases unmatched to any gene: 5. The CDR3 region is CASSSRDRGSNSPLHF. The CDR3 DNA reads TGTGCCAGCAGTTCAAGGGACAGGGGGAGTAATTCACCCCTCCACTTT.

This clonotype turned up a few times. The chain uses TRBV7-6 and TRBJ2-5; D is perhaps TRBD2 (5 bases). The CDR3 consists of 13 residues. The germline V gene encodes CDR1 SGHVS and CDR2 FNYEAQ. V was clipped by 5 bases and J by 4 bases, with 11 bases between them. The CDR3 is CASSEGLGETQYF. CDR3 nucleotide sequence: TGTGCCAGCAGCGAGGGCCTCGGAGAGACCCAGTACTTC.

About this clonotype itself: Given a much more abundant clone one base away, this may be a read error. The chain is built from TRBV12-3 or TRBV12-4 and TRBJ2-1; 8 bases match TRBD1. The CDR3 loop spans 15 amino acids. CDR3 coding DNA: TGTGCCAGCAGCTCCGGGACAGGAATCTACAATGAGCGGTTCTTC. Its translation is CASSSGTGIYNERFF.

The CDR3 loop reads CASGRTANEKLFF. Written as DNA, the CDR3 is TGTGCCAGCGGTCGGACCGCTAATGAAAAACTGTTTTTT. The chain couples TRBV2 to TRBJ1-4; D not resolved. V was trimmed by 8 bases and J by 3 bases, leaving 10 bases between them. Germline values: CDR1 SNHLY, CDR2 FYNNEI. The CDR3 length is 13 residues.

This clonotype was picked up many times. This rearrangement joins TRBV27 to TRBJ1-5; 11 bases align to TRBD1. This CDR3 contains 18 residues. CDR1 MNHEY and CDR2 SMNVEV come from the germline V gene (reference sequence). V lost 7 bases to trimming and J lost 6 bases; unmatched junction nucleotides: 17. The CDR3 reads CASTSLPGQGELGQPQHF. The CDR3 nucleotides read TGTGCCAGCACTTCCCTACCGGGACAGGGGGAATTGGGTCAGCCCCAGCATTTT.

The chain is built from TRBV9 and TRBJ1-3; 8 bases are a match to TRBD1. CDR3 size: 16 residues. CDR1 and CDR2 from the germline V gene are SGDLS and YYNGEE. V dropped 1 base and J dropped 0; count of bases not matched to a gene: 3. In DNA, the CDR3 is TGTGCCAGCAGCGTACAGGGGGCGAACTCTGGAAACACCATATATTTT. This translates into CASSVQGANSGNTIYF.

The chain is built from TRBV9 and TRBJ1-6; 8 bases are shared with TRBD1. This CDR3 region has 16 residues. Trimming cost V 0 bases and J 7 bases; bases outside gene matches: 6. Germline V gene data show CDR1 as SGDLS and CDR2 as YYNGEE. The CDR3, as DNA: TGTGCCAGCAGCGTAGACCCCTGGACAGGGAATTCACCCCTCCACTTT. This sequence encodes CASSVDPWTGNSPLHF.